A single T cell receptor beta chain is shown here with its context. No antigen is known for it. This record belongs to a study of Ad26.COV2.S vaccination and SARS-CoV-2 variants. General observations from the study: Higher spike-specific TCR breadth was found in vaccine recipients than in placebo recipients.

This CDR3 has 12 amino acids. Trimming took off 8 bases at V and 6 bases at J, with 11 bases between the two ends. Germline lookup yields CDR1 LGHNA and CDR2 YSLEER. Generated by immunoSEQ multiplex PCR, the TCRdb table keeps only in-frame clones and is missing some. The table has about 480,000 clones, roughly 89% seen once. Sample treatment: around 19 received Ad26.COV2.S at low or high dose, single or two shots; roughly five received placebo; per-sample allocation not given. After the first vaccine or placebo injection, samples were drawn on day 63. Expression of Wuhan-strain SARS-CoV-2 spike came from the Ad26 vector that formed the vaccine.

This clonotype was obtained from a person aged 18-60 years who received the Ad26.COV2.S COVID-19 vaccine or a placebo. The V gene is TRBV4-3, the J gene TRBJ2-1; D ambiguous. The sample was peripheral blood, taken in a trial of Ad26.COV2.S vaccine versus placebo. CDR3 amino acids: CASSPPSNEQFF. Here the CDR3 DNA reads TGCGCCAGCTCCCCCCCGTCCAATGAGCAGTTCTTC.